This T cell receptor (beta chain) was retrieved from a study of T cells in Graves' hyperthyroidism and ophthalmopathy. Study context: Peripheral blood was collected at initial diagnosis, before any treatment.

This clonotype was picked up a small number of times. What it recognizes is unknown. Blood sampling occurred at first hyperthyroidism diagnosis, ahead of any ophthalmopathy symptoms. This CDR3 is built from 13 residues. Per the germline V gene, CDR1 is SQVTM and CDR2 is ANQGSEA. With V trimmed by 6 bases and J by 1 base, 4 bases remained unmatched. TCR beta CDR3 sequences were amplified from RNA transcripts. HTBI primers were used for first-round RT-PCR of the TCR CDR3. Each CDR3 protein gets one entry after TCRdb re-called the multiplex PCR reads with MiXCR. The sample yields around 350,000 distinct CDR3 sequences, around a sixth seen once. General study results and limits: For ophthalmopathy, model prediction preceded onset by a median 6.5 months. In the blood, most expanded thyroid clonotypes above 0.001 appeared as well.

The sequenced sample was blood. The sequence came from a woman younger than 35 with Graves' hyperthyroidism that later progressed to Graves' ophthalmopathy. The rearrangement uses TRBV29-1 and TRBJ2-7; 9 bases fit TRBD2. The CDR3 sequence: CSVLAGTSYEQYF. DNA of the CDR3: TGCAGCGTCCTAGCGGGAACTTCCTACGAGCAGTACTTC.